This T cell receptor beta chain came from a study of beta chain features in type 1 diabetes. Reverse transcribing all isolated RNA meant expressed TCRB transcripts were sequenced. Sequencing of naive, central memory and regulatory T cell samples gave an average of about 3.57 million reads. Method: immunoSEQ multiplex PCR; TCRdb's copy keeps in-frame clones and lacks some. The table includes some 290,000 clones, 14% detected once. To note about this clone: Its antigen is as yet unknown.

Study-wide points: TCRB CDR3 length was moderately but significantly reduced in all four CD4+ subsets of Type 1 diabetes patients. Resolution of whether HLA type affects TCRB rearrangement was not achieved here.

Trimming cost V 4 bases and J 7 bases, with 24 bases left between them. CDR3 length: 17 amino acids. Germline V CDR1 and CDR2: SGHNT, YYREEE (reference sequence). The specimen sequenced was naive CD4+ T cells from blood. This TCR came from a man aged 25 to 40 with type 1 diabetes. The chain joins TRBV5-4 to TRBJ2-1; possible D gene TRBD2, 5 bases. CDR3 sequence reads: CASSTASQRKSSNEQFF. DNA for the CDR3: TGTGCCAGCAGCACCGCCTCACAGCGGAAGAGCTCGAATGAGCAGTTCTTC.